The 11 T cell receptor beta chains listed next were all sequenced from one sample in a study of beta chain features in type 1 diabetes. Expressed TCRB transcripts were sequenced because the isolated RNA had all been reverse transcribed beforehand. Clones were sequenced by immunoSEQ multiplex PCR, and TCRdb holds only the in-frame ones, with some missing. The sample has around 250,000 clones, over 65% seen once. Material for sequencing was naive CD4+ T cells from blood. Source of these receptors: a man aged 25-45 years in good health.

This sequence joins TRBV9 and TRBJ2-5; D tentatively fits TRBD1 or TRBD2 (5 bases each). Germline CDR1 SGDLS, CDR2 YYNGEE. The CDR3 is 15 residues long. V gave up 4 bases and J gave up 4 bases, with 17 bases separating them. The CDR3 loop reads CASSRGGYGGETQYF. The CDR3 bases are TGTGCCAGCAGCCGTGGGGGATATGGCGGAGAGACCCAGTACTTC.

The chain employs TRBV30 and TRBJ1-1; D is uncertain. Trimming removed 4 bases from V and 12 bases from J, with 15 bases in between. Germline-derived CDR1 and CDR2 are GTSNPN and SVGIG (reference sequence). This CDR3 region has 11 residues. The CDR3 DNA reads TGTGCCTGGAATCACCGAGGTTGGTCTTTCTTT. Translated, it gives CAWNHRGWSFF.

A few counts support this clone. Other DNA sequences in this sample translate to the same CDR3. The chain joins TRBV29-1 to TRBJ2-3; D gene ambiguous. The CDR3 totals 12 residues. Trimming took off 6 bases at V and 0 bases at J, with 7 bases between the two ends. CDR1 SQVTM and CDR2 ANQGSEA come from the germline V gene. The CDR3 DNA sequence: TGCAGCGTCCAATTGAGCACAGATACGCAGTATTTT. Encoded protein: CSVQLSTDTQYF.

V and J are TRBV29-1 and TRBJ1-1; D may be TRBD1 (5 bases). V gave up 7 bases and J gave up 1 base, with 25 bases separating them. There are 17 residues in the CDR3. Germline V gene sequence: CDR1 SQVTM, CDR2 ANQGSEA. CDR3 protein: CSAPGTPGGGRNTEAFF. DNA of the CDR3: TGCAGCGCGCCGGGAACTCCGGGGGGAGGGAGGAACACTGAAGCTTTCTTT. The entire variable domain, with the rest obtained from reference TRBV29-1 and TRBJ1-1, is as follows: SAVISQKPSRDICQRGTSLTIQCQVDSQVTMMFWYRQQPGQSLTLIATANQGSEATYESGFVIDKFPISRPNLTFSTLTVSNMSPEDSSIYLCSAPGTPGGGRNTEAFFGQGTRLTVV.

The rearrangement links TRBV2 to TRBJ2-3; weak D call: TRBD2 (5 bases). Germline lookup yields CDR1 SNHLY and CDR2 FYNNEI. V gave up 10 bases and J gave up 2 bases, with 10 bases separating them. The CDR3 totals 12 residues. The CDR3 DNA reads as TGTGCCACGGAGGCCACCACAGATACGCAGTATTTT. Amino acids: CATEATTDTQYF.

The chain is built from TRBV30 and TRBJ1-1, with no clear D. This CDR3 is 13 amino acids long. Germline CDR1 is GTSNPN and CDR2 is SVGIG (reference sequence). Trimming pared 0 bases from V and 1 base from J, leaving 6 bases between. The CDR3 region is CAWSVKTNTEAFF. The CDR3 coding sequence is TGTGCCTGGAGTGTAAAGACGAACACTGAAGCTTTCTTT.

This clone was seen more than once but under ten times. The chain couples TRBV9 to TRBJ1-2; TRBD1 matches 7 bases. Germline-derived CDR1 and CDR2 are SGDLS and YYNGEE. The CDR3 is 14 amino acids. V lost 6 bases, J lost 4 bases, and 9 bases stayed unmatched. The DNA for the CDR3 is TGTGCCAGCACCATGGGACAGACCTTCTATGGCTACACCTTC. Protein: CASTMGQTFYGYTF.

V gene TRBV29-1 combines with J gene TRBJ1-2; 10 bases agree with TRBD1. With V trimmed by 4 bases and J by 4 bases, 3 bases remained unmatched. CDR3 size: 13 residues. The germline V gene has CDR1 SQVTM and CDR2 ANQGSEA. In DNA form, the CDR3 reads TGCAGCGTTGCGACAGGGGGCAGCTATGGCTACACCTTC. Protein: CSVATGGSYGYTF.

V is TRBV28 and J is TRBJ2-1; D is possibly TRBD1 or TRBD2 (6 bases each). CDR3 size: 15 residues. The V and J ends lost 9 bases and 3 bases respectively, with 18 bases between them. Germline lookup yields CDR1 MDHEN and CDR2 SYDVKM. The CDR3 nucleotides are TGTGCCAGTTCGCCCTCTAGGGGGGTCTACAATGAGCAGTTCTTC. Translating it yields CASSPSRGVYNEQFF.

This clone was seen a few times. V gene TRBV29-1 combines with J gene TRBJ2-7, with a possible D match to TRBD2 (5 bases). Germline loops: CDR1 SQVTM, CDR2 ANQGSEA. Trimming took off 6 bases at V and 3 bases at J, with 9 bases between the two ends. CDR3 length: 11 residues. CDR3 sequence reads: CSVSTSYEQYF. DNA of the CDR3: TGCAGCGTATCAACTAGCTACGAGCAGTACTTC.

Comment on this clone: The same CDR3 also results from other DNA sequences found in this sample. The chain uses TRBV7-2 and TRBJ2-7, with D uncertain. Germline V gene sequence: CDR1 SGHTA, CDR2 FQGNSA. The CDR3 totals 12 residues. Trimming cost V 5 bases and J 0 bases, with 5 bases left between them. The CDR3 region is CASSPSSYEQYF. CDR3 DNA sequence: TGTGCCAGCAGCCCCAGCTCCTACGAGCAGTACTTC.